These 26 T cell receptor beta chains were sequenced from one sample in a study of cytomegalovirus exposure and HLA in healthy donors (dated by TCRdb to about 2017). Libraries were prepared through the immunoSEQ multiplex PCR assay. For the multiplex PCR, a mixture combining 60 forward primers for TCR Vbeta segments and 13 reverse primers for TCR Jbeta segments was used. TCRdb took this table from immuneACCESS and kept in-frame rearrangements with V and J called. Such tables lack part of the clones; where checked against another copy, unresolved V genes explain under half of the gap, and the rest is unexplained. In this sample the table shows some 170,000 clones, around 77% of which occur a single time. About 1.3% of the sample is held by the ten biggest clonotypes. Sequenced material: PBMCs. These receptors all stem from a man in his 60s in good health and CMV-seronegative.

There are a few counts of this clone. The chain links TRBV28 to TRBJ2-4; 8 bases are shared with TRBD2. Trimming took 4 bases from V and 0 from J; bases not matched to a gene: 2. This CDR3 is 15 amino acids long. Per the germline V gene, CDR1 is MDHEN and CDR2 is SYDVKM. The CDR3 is CASSSGGLAKNIQYF. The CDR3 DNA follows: TGTGCCAGCAGTTCGGGGGGGTTAGCCAAAAACATTCAGTACTTC.

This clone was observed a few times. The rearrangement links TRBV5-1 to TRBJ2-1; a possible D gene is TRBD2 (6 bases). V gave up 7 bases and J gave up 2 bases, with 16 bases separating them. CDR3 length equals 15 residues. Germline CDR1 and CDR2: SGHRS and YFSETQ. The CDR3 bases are TGCGCCAGCCAGTTCGGGACTGACACCTACAATGAGCAGTTCTTC. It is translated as CASQFGTDTYNEQFF.

CDR3 residues: CASSSDRFQPQHF. The CDR3, as DNA: TGTGCCAGCAGCTCGGACAGGTTTCAGCCCCAGCATTTT. V is TRBV11-2 and J is TRBJ1-5; 7 nucleotides align to TRBD1. CDR1 is SGHAT, CDR2 FQNNGV, per germline. The CDR3 is 13 amino acids. V shed 4 bases, J shed 6 bases, and the junction held 3 bases outside the gene matches.

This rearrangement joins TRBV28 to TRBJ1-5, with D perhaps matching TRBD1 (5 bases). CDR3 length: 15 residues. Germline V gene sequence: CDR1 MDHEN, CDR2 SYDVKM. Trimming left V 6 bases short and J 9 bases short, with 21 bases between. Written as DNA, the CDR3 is TGTGCCAGCAGGGAGGGGTACGAACGCACTCTGCCCCAGCATTTT. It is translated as CASREGYERTLPQHF.

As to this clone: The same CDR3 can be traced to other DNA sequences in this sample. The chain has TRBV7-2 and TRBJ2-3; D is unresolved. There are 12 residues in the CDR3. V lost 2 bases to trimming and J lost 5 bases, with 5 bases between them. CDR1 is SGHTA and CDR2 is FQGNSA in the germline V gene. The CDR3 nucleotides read TGTGCCAGCAGCTTACTCCGAGATACGCAGTATTTT. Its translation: CASSLLRDTQYF. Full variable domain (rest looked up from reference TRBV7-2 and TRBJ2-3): GAGVSQSPSNKVTEKGKDVELRCDPISGHTALYWYRQSLGQGLEFLIYFQGNSAPDKSGLPSDRFSAERTGGSVSTLTIQRTQQEDSAVYLCASSLLRDTQYFGPGTRLTVL.

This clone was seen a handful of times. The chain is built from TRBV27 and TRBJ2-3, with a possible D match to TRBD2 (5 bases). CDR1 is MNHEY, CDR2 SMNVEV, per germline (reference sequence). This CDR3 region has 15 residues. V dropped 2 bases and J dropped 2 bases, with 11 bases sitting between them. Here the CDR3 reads CASSLSTGTTDTQYF. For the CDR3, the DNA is TGTGCCAGCAGTTTAAGTACGGGAACCACAGATACGCAGTATTTT.

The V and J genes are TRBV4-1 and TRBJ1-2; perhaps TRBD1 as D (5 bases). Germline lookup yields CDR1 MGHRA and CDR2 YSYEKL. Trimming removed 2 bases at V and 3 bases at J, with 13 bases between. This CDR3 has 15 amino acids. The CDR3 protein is CASSQTQGADYGYTF. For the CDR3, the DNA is TGCGCCAGCAGCCAAACGCAGGGCGCCGACTATGGCTACACCTTC.

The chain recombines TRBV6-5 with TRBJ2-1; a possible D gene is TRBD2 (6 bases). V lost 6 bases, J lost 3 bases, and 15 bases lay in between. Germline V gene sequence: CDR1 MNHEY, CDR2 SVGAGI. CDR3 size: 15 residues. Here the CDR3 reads CASSPASAGYNEQFF. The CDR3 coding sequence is TGTGCCAGCAGCCCCGCTTCAGCGGGCTACAATGAGCAGTTCTTC.

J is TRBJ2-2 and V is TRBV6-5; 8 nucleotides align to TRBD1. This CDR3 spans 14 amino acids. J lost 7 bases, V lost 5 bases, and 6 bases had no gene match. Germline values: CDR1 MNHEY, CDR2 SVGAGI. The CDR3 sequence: CASSLGQGVGELFF. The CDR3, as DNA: TGTGCCAGCAGTCTCGGACAGGGCGTCGGGGAGCTGTTTTTT.

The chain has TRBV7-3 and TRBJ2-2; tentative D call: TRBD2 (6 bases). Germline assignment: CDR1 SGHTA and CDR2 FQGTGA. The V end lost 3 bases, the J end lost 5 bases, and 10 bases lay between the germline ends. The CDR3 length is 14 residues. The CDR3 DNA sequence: TGTGCCAGCAGCTTCTCGGGAGTGACCGGGGAGCTGTTTTTT. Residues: CASSFSGVTGELFF.

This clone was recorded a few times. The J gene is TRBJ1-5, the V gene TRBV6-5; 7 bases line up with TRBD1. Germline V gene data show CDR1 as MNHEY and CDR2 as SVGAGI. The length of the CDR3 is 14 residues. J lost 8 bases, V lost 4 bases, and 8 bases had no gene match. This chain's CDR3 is CASSFGQEGEPQHF. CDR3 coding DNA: TGTGCCAGCAGTTTCGGACAGGAGGGCGAGCCCCAGCATTTT.

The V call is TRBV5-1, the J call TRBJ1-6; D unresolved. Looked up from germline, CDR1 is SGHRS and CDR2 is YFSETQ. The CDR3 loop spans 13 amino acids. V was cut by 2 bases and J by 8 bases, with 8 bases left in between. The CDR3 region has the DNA TGCGCCAGCAGCTTCAGGTTGGATTCACCCCTCCACTTT. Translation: CASSFRLDSPLHF.

DNA of the CDR3: TGCGCCAGCAGCCAAGGTCCAGGGGCGAACACTGAAGCTTTCTTT. It encodes CASSQGPGANTEAFF. This sequence joins TRBV4-3 and TRBJ1-1, with D maybe TRBD1 (6 bases). The V gene lost 1 base and the J gene lost 1 base, with 10 bases spanning the gap. CDR3 length: 15 residues. Per germline, CDR1 LGHNA and CDR2 YSLEER.

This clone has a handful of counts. CDR3 loop: CASSTASGRLEETQYF. The CDR3 DNA is TGTGCCAGCAGCACGGCTAGCGGGAGATTGGAGGAGACCCAGTACTTC. The chain uses TRBV9 and TRBJ2-5, with 10 bases lining up with TRBD2. The CDR3 is 16 residues long. After removal of 4 bases from V and 5 bases from J, the junction contained 11 bases not matched to a gene. Germline CDR1 and CDR2: SGDLS and YYNGEE.

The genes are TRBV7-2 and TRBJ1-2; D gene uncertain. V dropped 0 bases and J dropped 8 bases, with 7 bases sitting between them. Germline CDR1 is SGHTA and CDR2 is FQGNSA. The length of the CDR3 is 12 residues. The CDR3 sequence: CASSLAGRGYTF. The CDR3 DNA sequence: TGTGCCAGCAGCTTAGCCGGGAGGGGCTACACCTTC.

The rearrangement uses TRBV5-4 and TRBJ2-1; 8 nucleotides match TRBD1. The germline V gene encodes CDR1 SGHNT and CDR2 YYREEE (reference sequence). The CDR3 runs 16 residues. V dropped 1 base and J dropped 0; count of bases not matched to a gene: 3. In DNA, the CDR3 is TGTGCCAGCAGCTTGTCAGGGGGCCCCTCCTACAATGAGCAGTTCTTC. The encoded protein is CASSLSGGPSYNEQFF. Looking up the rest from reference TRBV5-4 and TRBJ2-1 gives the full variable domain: ETGVTQSPTHLIKTRGQQVTLRCSSQSGHNTVSWYQQALGQGPQFIFQYYREEENGRGNFPPRFSGLQFPNYSSELNVNALELDDSALYLCASSLSGGPSYNEQFFGPGTRLTVL.

CDR3 loop: CASSFRTGAYEQYF. CDR3 sequence (DNA): TGTGCCAGCAGTTTTAGGACAGGGGCCTACGAGCAGTACTTC. This sequence joins TRBV27 and TRBJ2-7, with TRBD1 identical over 9 bases. This CDR3 has 14 amino acids. V lost 3 bases to trimming and J lost 2 bases; unmatched junction nucleotides: 2. Germline loops: CDR1 MNHEY, CDR2 SMNVEV (reference sequence).

For the CDR3, the DNA is TGTGCCAGCAGTTTATCGAGTTTGCGGCGCACAGATACGCAGTATTTT. Translation: CASSLSSLRRTDTQYF. This rearrangement joins TRBV28 to TRBJ2-3; D remains unclear. V shed 1 base and J shed 1 base, with 12 bases lying between them. From germline, CDR1 is MDHEN and CDR2 SYDVKM. This CDR3 contains 16 residues.

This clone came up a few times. The DNA for the CDR3 is TGTGCCAGCAGCATGGGCCGGGGGACTAGCGGCCTTCAGTACTTC. Protein: CASSMGRGTSGLQYF. The V gene is TRBV7-2, the J gene TRBJ2-5, with 11 bases matching TRBD2. Germline CDR1 reads SGHTA; CDR2 reads FQGNSA. CDR3 size: 15 residues. The V gene end was trimmed by 5 bases and the J gene end by 11 bases; junction bases not matched to a gene: 13.

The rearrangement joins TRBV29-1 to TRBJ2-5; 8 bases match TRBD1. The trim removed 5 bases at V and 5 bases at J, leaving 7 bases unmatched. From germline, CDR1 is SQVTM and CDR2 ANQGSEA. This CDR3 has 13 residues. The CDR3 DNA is TGCAGCGTTACGGACAGGGTCGGGGAGACCCAGTACTTC. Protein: CSVTDRVGETQYF.

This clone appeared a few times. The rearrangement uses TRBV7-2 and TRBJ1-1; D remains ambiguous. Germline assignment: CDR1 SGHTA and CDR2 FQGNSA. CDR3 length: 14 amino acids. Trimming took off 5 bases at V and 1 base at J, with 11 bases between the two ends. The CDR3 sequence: CASSHGMENTEAFF. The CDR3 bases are TGTGCCAGCAGCCACGGGATGGAGAACACTGAAGCTTTCTTT.

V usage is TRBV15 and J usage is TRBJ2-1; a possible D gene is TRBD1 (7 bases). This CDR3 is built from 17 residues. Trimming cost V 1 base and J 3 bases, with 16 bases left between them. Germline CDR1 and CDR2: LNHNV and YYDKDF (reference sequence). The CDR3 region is CATSRALGQDYYNEQFF. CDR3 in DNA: TGTGCCACCAGCAGAGCATTAGGACAGGACTACTACAATGAGCAGTTCTTC.

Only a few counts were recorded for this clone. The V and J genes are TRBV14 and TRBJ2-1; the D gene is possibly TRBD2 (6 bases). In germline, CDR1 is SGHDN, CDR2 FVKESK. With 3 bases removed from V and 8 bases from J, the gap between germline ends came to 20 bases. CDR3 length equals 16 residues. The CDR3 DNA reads TGTGCCAGCAGCCACAAGCTAGCGTCCCCCTCCCATGAGCAGTTCTTC. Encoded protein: CASSHKLASPSHEQFF.

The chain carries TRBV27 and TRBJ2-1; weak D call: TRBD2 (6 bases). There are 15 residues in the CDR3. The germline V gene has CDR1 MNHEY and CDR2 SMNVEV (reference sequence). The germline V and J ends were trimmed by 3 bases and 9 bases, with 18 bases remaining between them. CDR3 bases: TGTGCCAGCAGTTTTGTGGGCGGGGCAAGGGGTGAGCAGTTCTTC. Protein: CASSFVGGARGEQFF.

The DNA for the CDR3 is TGTGCCAGCAGTGAAGCCGGGATTACCTACGAGCAGTACTTC. It yields the protein CASSEAGITYEQYF. The chain has TRBV6-1 and TRBJ2-7; TRBD2 is a possible D gene (5 bases). The germline V gene has CDR1 MNHNS and CDR2 SASEGT. This CDR3 has 14 residues. Trimming shortened V by 0 bases and J by 2 bases, and 8 bases separated the two germline ends.

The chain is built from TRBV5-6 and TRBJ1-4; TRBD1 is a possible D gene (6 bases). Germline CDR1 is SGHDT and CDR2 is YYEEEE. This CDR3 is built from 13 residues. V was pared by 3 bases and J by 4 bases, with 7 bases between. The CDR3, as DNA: TGTGCCAGCAGCTACAGGGTTAATGAAAAACTGTTTTTT. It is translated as CASSYRVNEKLFF.